Below, one T cell receptor (beta chain) is given with its context. The antigen remains undetermined. A much larger clone lies a single base off, so this may be a read error. Using RNA transcripts as the source, TCR beta CDR3 regions were amplified. HTBI primers were the set used in a first-round RT-PCR of the TCR CDR3. Using its own MiXCR run on the multiplex PCR reads, TCRdb lists one record per CDR3 protein. The sample holds some 510,000 distinct CDR3 sequences, roughly 20% seen once. Uncontrolled infection, other autoimmune disease, pregnancy or lactation barred patients from enrollment. Clinical symptoms, serum thyroxine, TRAb, thyroid ultrasound and orbital computed tomography established diagnosis. The entry originates in a study of T cells in Graves' hyperthyroidism and ophthalmopathy. Study-level results: Separating ophthalmopathy from stable hyperthyroidism was achieved by a 13 V-J model. Blood also held most thyroid clonotypes expanded beyond 0.001.

Germline assignment: CDR1 SGHAT and CDR2 FQNNGV. There are 19 residues in the CDR3. V and J are TRBV11-2 and TRBJ1-2; maybe TRBD1 (5 bases). Specimen: blood. The TCR originated in a man between 18 and 29 years old with Graves' hyperthyroidism. CDR3 bases: TGTCCCAGCAGCTCCTTGAGACGGGGGTTCGATGGAAAGGACTATGGCTACACCTTC. This translates into CPSSSLRRGFDGKDYGYTF.